This T cell receptor beta chain was captured in a study of CD8 T cells in ankylosing spondylitis (dated 2017 in TCRdb). About the investigation overall: The study profiled T cell receptor beta repertoires in healthy donors and ankylosing spondylitis patients to find disease-linked TCR variants. The whole study cohort included over a hundred healthy donors and about two dozen ankylosing spondylitis patients. Peripheral blood samples were taken, and synovial fluid was additionally collected from ankylosing spondylitis patients. The paper as a whole reports these results and caveats: Some TCR beta motif variants had previously been reported in synovial fluid and blood of reactive arthritis patients, which suggested common disease-initiation mechanisms. Significant enrichment of the disease-linked clones was reported in matched synovial fluid samples from ankylosing spondylitis patients. A TCR beta motif made up of roughly eight highly homologous amino acid variants appeared to be characteristic of blood from ankylosing spondylitis patients. A CD8+ phenotype was shown by the disease-linked clones, which were found at relatively low frequencies in peripheral blood.

The instrument was an Illumina HiSeq 2500. Quantitative 5'-RACE with molecular barcodes was the method used to prepare the TCR beta libraries. In the paper's pipeline: To identify disease-linked TCR variants, a new computational method was used, one built on a probabilistic model of VDJ rearrangement. The public reads were run again by TCRdb, first through fastp at Q25 and then through MiXCR, and only productive beta chains were kept. For every CDR3 protein sequence, its rows merge into one entry that carries the most common genes and DNA. TCRdb's processing, not the authors', yielded these V and J calls. This sample lists some 240,000 distinct CDR3 sequences; about 6.7% were detected once. Clones ranked in the top ten supply approximately 15% of the sample. The V end gives up 5 bases and the J end 2 bases, leaving 4 bases in the junction not matched to a gene. The CDR1 and CDR2 encoded by the germline V gene (reference sequence) are SEHNR and FQNEAQ. The CDR3 numbers 15 residues from cysteine through phenylalanine. This entry keeps only the CDR3 DNA: 45 bases, framed from base 1.

In the case of this clonotype: Its antigen is not yet known. Qualities for individual bases were not recorded, and no much larger clone is one base off.

The source is a male donor with ankylosing spondylitis. The sequenced sample was blood, either unsorted or a sorted T cell fraction (not recorded which). This receptor chain uses TRBV7-9 and TRBJ2-1, with 9 junctional bases fitting TRBD2. The DNA sequence is given as TGTGCCAGCAGCGTCGCGGGGGGGACCTACAATGAGCAGTTCTTC. Its protein product is CASSVAGGTYNEQFF. Extended through the reference TRBV7-9 and TRBJ2-1 proteins, this CDR3 yields the full variable domain: DTGVSQNPRHKITKRGQNVTFRCDPISEHNRLYWYRQTLGQGPEFLTYFQNEAQLEKSRLLSDRFSAERPKGSFSTLEIQRTEQGDSAMYLCASSVAGGTYNEQFFGPGTRLTVL.